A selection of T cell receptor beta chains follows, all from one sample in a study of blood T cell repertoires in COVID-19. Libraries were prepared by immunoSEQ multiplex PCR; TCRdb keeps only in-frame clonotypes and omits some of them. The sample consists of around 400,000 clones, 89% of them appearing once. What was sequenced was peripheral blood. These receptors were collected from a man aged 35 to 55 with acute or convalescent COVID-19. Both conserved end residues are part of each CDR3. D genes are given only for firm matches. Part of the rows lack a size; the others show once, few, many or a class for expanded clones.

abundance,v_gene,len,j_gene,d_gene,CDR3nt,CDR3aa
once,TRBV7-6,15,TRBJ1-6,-,TGTGCCAGCAGCTTAGATAGCTCCTATAATTCACCCCTCCACTTT,CASSLDSSYNSPLHF
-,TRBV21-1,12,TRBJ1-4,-,TGTGCCAGCAAGTTCTATAATGAAAAACTGTTTTTT,CASKFYNEKLFF
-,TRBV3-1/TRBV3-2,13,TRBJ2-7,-,TGTGCCAGCAGCGATACTACAGGGAACGAGCAGTACTTC,CASSDTTGNEQYF
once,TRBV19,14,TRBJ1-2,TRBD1,TGTGCCAGTAGGTTTTCCGGGACAGGGGTGTTCGACACCTTC,CASRFSGTGVFDTF
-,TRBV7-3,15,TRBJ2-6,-,TGTGCCAGCAGCTTACCGGGAAGTGGGGCCAACGTCCTGACTTTC,CASSLPGSGANVLTF
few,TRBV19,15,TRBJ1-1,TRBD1,TGTGCCAGTAGTGCCCCCTCCAGGGGGTATGATGAAGCTTTCTTT,CASSAPSRGYDEAFF
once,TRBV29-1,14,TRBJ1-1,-,TGCAGCGTCTCCCTTGGGGGGGTGGACACTGAAGCTTTCTTT,CSVSLGGVDTEAFF
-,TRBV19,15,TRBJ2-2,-,TGTGCCAGTAGTATAGATGGGACATACACCGGGGAGCTGTTTTTT,CASSIDGTYTGELFF
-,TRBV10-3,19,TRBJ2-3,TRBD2,TGTGCCATCAGTGCCCCAGGGACTAGCGGGGGCCTTGGCACAGATACGCAGTATTTT,CAISAPGTSGGLGTDTQYF
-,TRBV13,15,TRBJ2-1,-,TGTGCCAGCAGCTTAGGGGTGAGCTCCTACAATGAGCAGTTCTTC,CASSLGVSSYNEQFF
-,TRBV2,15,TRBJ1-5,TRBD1,TGTGCCAGCAGTCCCCGGACAGGGGGCAATCAGCCCCAGCATTTT,CASSPRTGGNQPQHF
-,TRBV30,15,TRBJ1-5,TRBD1,TGTGCCTGGAGCGCAGGGACAGTCCCCAATCAGCCCCAGCATTTT,CAWSAGTVPNQPQHF
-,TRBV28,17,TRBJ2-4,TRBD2,TGTGCCAGCAGTTCGAGCTTAAGACTAGCGGGGGAAAACATTCAGTACTTC,CASSSSLRLAGENIQYF
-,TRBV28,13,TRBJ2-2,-,TGTGCCAGCAGGCGGGCATACACCGGGGAGCTGTTTTTT,CASRRAYTGELFF
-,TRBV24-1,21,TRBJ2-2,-,TGTGCCACCAGTGGCCTACCCTCGAAGATGGTGAACAGGGCGAACACCGGGGAGCTGTTTTTT,CATSGLPSKMVNRANTGELFF
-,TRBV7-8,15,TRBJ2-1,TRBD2,TGTGCCAGCAGCTTAGCGGGAGGGGCGGGCAATGAGCAGTTCTTC,CASSLAGGAGNEQFF
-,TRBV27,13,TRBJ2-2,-,TGTGCCAGCAGTTTCTCCGAGGCCGGGGAGCTGTTTTTT,CASSFSEAGELFF
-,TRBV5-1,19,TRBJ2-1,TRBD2,TGCGCCAGCAGCTTGGCGGGACTAGCGTGGGGTCATTCCTACAATGAGCAGTTCTTC,CASSLAGLAWGHSYNEQFF
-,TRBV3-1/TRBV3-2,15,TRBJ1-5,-,TGTGCCAGCAGCCCACGACAGGTTGGCAATCAGCCCCAGCATTTT,CASSPRQVGNQPQHF
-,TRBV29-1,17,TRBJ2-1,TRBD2,TGTAGCGTTGATAACGGAAGGACTAGCGGGAATTACAATGAGCAGTTCTTC,CSVDNGRTSGNYNEQFF
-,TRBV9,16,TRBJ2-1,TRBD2,TGTGCCAGCAGCACTAGCGCGGGGACCTCCTACAATGAGCAGTTCTTC,CASSTSAGTSYNEQFF
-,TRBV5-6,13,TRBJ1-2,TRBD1,TGTGCCAGCAGCCTGGGACAGGAAGACCGGCACACCTTC,CASSLGQEDRHTF
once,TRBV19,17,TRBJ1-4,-,TGTGCCAGTAGTATAGCGGCTGTGAGGCAAGCTAATGAAAAACTGTTTTTT,CASSIAAVRQANEKLFF
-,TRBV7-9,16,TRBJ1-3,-,TGTGCCAGCAGCGGCTACAGCAAGCACTCTGGAAACACCATATATTTT,CASSGYSKHSGNTIYF
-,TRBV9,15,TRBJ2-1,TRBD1,TGTGCCAGCAGCGAAACAGGGGGCGCGACGGATGAGCAGTTCTTC,CASSETGGATDEQFF
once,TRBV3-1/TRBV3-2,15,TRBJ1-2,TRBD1,TGTGCCAGCAGCACCGATCACAGGGGTCGCGGTGGCTACACCTTC,CASSTDHRGRGGYTF
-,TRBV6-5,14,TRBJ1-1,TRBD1,TGTGCCAGCAGTTCCAGACAGGGGCCCCCTGAAGCTTTCTTT,CASSSRQGPPEAFF
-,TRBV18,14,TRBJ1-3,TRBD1,TGTGCCAGCTCACCCGACAGGGCTGGAAACACCATATATTTT,CASSPDRAGNTIYF
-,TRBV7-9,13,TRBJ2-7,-,TGTGCCAGCAGCCGTGGGCCGGCCCCCGAGCAGTACTTC,CASSRGPAPEQYF
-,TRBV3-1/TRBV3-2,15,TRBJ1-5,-,TGTGCCAGCAGCCAAGGCGGCAGTCGAAATCAGCCCCAGCATTTT,CASSQGGSRNQPQHF
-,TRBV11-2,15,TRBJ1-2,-,TGTGCCAGCAGCTTAGCCCCCCCGGGAGGAGAAGGCTACACCTTC,CASSLAPPGGEGYTF
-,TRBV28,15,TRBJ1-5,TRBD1,TGTGCCAGCAAGAGACAGGGGGCGCGAACTCAGCCCCAGCATTTT,CASKRQGARTQPQHF
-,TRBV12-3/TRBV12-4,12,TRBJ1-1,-,TGTGCCAGCAGCGGACAATTCTCTGAAGCTTTCTTT,CASSGQFSEAFF
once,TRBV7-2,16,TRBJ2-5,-,TGTGCCAGCAGCTTAGCGCTCCAGGGTAAGAGGGAGACCCAGTACTTC,CASSLALQGKRETQYF
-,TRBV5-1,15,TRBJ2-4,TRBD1,TGCGCCAGCAGCTTGGGACAGGGGGCTGAATACATTCAGTACTTC,CASSLGQGAEYIQYF